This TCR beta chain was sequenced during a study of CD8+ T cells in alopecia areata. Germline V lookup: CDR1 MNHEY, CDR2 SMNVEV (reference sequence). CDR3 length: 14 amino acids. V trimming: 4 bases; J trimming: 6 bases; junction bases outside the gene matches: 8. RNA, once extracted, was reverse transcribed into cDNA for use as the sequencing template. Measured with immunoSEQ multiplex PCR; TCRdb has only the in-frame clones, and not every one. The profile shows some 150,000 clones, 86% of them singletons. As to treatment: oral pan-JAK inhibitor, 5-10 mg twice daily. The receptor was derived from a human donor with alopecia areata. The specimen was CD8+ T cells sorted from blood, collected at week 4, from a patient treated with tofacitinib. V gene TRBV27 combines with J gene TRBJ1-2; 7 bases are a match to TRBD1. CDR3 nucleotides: TGTGCCAGCAGTTCCGCGACAGGGTCAAATGGCTACACCTTC. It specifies CASSSATGSNGYTF.